This T cell receptor beta chain is from a study of Ad26.COV2.S vaccination and SARS-CoV-2 variants. TCRdb keeps only in-frame clones here, not all; method: immunoSEQ multiplex PCR. The repertoire holds about 470,000 clones, with roughly 88% as singletons. Regarding treatment: about 20 received Ad26.COV2.S at low or high dose, single or two shots; five or six received placebo; per-sample allocation not given. Collection of samples fell on day 63 after the first vaccine or placebo injection. CDR1 is SGHTA, CDR2 FQGTGA, per germline. V lost 0 bases, J lost 5 bases, and 7 bases stayed unmatched. The CDR3 loop spans 16 amino acids.

The chain joins TRBV7-3 to TRBJ2-5; 9 nucleotides agree with TRBD2. The sequence derives from a person aged 18-60 years who received the Ad26.COV2.S COVID-19 vaccine or a placebo. Material: peripheral blood, obtained in a trial of Ad26.COV2.S vaccine versus placebo. The CDR3 protein is CASSLTGSGSSETQYF. The CDR3 DNA reads as TGTGCCAGCAGCTTAACCGGTAGCGGGAGTTCGGAGACCCAGTACTTC.